This T cell receptor (beta chain) was sequenced for a study of T cell changes during pregnancy in multiple sclerosis. The data were produced by immunoSEQ multiplex PCR, yet TCRdb's version contains in-frame clones alone and is incomplete. Among around 58,000 clones listed, about 90% were seen once. CDR1 and CDR2 (germline): SGDLS, YYNGEE. With 0 bases clipped from V and 6 bases from J, the junction kept 0 bases outside the gene matches. This CDR3 spans 13 amino acids. The gene calls are TRBV9 and TRBJ2-5, with TRBD1 matching over 9 bases. The sequences come from CD4+ T cells from peripheral blood mononuclear cells, collected after pregnancy. This receptor was taken from a female donor in good health, enrolled as a control in a pregnancy study. The CDR3 loop is CASSVDRGQTQYF. The CDR3, as DNA: TGTGCCAGCAGCGTAGACAGGGGGCAGACCCAGTACTTC.